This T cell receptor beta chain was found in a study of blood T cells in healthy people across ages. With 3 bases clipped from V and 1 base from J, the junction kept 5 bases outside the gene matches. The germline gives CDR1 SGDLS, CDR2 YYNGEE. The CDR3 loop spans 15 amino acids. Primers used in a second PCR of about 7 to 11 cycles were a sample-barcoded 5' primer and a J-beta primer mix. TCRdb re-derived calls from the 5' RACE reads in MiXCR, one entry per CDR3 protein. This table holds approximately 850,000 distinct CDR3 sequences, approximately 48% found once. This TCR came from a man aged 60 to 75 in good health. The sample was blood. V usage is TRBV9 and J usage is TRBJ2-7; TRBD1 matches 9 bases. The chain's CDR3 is CASSEGTGPSYEQYF. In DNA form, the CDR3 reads TGTGCCAGCAGCGAAGGGACAGGGCCTTCCTACGAGCAGTACTTC.